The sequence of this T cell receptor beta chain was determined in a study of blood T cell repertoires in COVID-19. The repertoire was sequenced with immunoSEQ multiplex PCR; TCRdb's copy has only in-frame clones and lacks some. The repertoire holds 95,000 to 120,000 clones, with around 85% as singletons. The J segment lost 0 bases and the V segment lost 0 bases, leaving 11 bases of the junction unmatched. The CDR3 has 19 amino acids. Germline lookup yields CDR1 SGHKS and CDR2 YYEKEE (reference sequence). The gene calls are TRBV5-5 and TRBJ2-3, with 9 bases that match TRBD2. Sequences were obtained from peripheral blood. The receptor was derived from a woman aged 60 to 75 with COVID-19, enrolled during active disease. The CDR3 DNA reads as TGTGCCAGCAGCTTGGGTTTGGCGGGGGGGCCCCAGAGCACAGATACGCAGTATTTT. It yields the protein CASSLGLAGGPQSTDTQYF.